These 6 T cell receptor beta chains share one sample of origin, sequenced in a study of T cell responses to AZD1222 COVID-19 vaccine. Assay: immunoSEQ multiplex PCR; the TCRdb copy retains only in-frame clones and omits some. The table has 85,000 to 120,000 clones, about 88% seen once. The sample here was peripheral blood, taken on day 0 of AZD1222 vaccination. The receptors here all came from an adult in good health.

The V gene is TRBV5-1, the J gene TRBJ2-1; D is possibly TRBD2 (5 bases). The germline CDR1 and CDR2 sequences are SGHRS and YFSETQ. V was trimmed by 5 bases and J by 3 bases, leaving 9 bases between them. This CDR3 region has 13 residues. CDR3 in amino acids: CASSSVLYNEQFF. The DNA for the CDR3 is TGCGCCAGCAGTAGCGTACTCTACAATGAGCAGTTCTTC.

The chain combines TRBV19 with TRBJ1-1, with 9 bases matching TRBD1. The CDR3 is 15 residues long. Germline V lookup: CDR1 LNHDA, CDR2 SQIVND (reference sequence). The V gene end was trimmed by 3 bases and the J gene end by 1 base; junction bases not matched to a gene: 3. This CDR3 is CASSITGGRNTEAFF. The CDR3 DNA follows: TGTGCCAGTAGTATTACAGGGGGCCGGAACACTGAAGCTTTCTTT.

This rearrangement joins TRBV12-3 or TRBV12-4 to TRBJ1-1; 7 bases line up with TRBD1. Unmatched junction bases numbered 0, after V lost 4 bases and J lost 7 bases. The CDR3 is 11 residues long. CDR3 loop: CASSWDSEAFF. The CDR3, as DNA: TGTGCCAGCAGTTGGGACAGTGAAGCTTTCTTT.

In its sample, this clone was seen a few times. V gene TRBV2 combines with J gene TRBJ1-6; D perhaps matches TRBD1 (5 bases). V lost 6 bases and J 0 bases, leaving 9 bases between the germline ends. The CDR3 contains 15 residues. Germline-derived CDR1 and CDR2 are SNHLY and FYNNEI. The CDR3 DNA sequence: TGTGCCAGCAGAGGAGACAGCTCCTATAATTCACCCCTCCACTTT. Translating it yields CASRGDSSYNSPLHF.

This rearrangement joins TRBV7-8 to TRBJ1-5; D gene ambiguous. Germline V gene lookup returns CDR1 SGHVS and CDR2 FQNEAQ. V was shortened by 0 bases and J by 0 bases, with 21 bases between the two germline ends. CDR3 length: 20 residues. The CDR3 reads CASSLAIGLGKLDSNQPQHF. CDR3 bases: TGTGCCAGCAGCTTAGCGATCGGGTTGGGGAAACTGGATAGCAATCAGCCCCAGCATTTT.

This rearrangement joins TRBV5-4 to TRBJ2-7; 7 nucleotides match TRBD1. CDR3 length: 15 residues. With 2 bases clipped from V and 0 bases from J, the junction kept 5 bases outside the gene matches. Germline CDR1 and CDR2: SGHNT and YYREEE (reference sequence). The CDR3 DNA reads TGTGCCAGCAGCTTAGGGACAGTTAGCTCCTACGAGCAGTACTTC. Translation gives CASSLGTVSSYEQYF.